This T cell receptor (beta chain) was identified during a study of T cell clones after liver transplantation. Study results and limitations: Low donor cell numbers restricted donor-reactive repertoire measurement in a couple of subjects.

On this clone: What it binds is not known.

The data were produced by immunoSEQ multiplex PCR, yet TCRdb's version contains in-frame clones alone and is incomplete. Here the sample spans about 75,000 clones, approximately 81% being singletons. V lost 2 bases and J 1 base, leaving 16 bases between the germline ends. Germline CDR1 and CDR2: SGHVS and FQNEAQ. The length of the CDR3 is 17 residues. This sequence was found in a human patient who received a liver transplant. The T cells may come from the graft donor. The material sequenced was CD4+ T cells from blood, taken less than 50 months after liver transplant. The chain joins TRBV7-8 to TRBJ2-3, with a weak D call TRBD2 (7 bases). CDR3 DNA sequence: TGTGCCAGCAGCTTAATGGGCAGGGAGGGGGGCACAGATACGCAGTATTTT. Its protein is CASSLMGREGGTDTQYF.